The 32 T cell receptor beta chains reported below all come from one sample, sequenced in a study of cytomegalovirus exposure and HLA in healthy donors. The PCR had 60 Vbeta and 13 Jbeta primers. Assay: immunoSEQ multiplex PCR; the TCRdb copy retains only in-frame clones and omits some. The repertoire holds 200,000 to 250,000 clones, with roughly 84% as singletons. The sequenced material came from PBMCs. The receptors shown here come from a human donor in good health.

The chain joins TRBV7-9 to TRBJ1-5; D perhaps matches TRBD1 (5 bases). The ends were cut back, 6 bases at V and 5 bases at J, with 14 bases in the middle. The CDR3 has 14 residues. In germline, CDR1 is SEHNR, CDR2 FQNEAQ (reference sequence). CDR3 region: CASSPTGSDQPQHF. The CDR3, as DNA: TGTGCCAGCAGTCCAACAGGTTCCGATCAGCCCCAGCATTTT.

This clone was counted a single time. The rearrangement uses TRBV15 and TRBJ1-5; 8 bases match TRBD1. CDR1 and CDR2 (germline): LNHNV, YYDKDF (reference sequence). V trimming: 5 bases; J trimming: 7 bases; junction bases outside the gene matches: 4. The CDR3 is 13 residues long. Here the CDR3 reads CATSEDRAQPQHF. DNA of the CDR3: TGTGCCACCAGCGAGGACAGGGCCCAGCCCCAGCATTTT.

The chain has TRBV7-9 and TRBJ1-1; D is unresolved. Germline CDR1 and CDR2: SEHNR and FQNEAQ (reference sequence). This CDR3 is built from 14 residues. V lost 5 bases to trimming and J lost 7 bases, with 17 bases between them. CDR3 in DNA: TGTGCCAGCAGCCCGCGAGGAGGGCTGGTTGAAGCTTTCTTT. Protein: CASSPRGGLVEAFF.

This clone was found once. This sequence joins TRBV18 and TRBJ2-7, with TRBD2 matching over 10 bases. Per the germline V gene, CDR1 is KGHSH and CDR2 is LQKENI. The CDR3 is made up of 15 amino acids. After removal of 4 bases from V and 0 bases from J, the junction contained 3 bases not matched to a gene. The CDR3 region is CASSLLAGDSYEQYF. The CDR3 nucleotides read TGTGCCAGCTCACTTCTAGCGGGAGACTCCTACGAGCAGTACTTC.

In its sample, this clone was seen once. For the CDR3, the DNA is TGTGCCAGTAGTGACAGGGGTCCGAATAATGGCTACACCTTC. It yields the protein CASSDRGPNNGYTF. The genes are TRBV19 and TRBJ1-2; 8 bases agree with TRBD1. The CDR3 spans 14 residues. V dropped 5 bases and J dropped 6; count of bases not matched to a gene: 8. Germline lookup yields CDR1 LNHDA and CDR2 SQIVND (reference sequence).

The chain has TRBV4-3 and TRBJ2-1; 7 nucleotides match TRBD2. J gave up 6 bases and V 0 bases, and 5 bases lay outside the gene matches. CDR1 and CDR2 from the germline V gene are LGHNA and YSLEER. CDR3 size: 15 residues. The CDR3 spells CASSQDLGGGNEQFF. For the CDR3, the DNA is TGCGCCAGCAGCCAAGATTTGGGCGGGGGCAATGAGCAGTTCTTC.

V usage is TRBV25-1 and J usage is TRBJ1-2; 9 nucleotides match TRBD1. The length of the CDR3 is 14 residues. Germline V gives CDR1 MGHDK, CDR2 SYGVNS. Trimming removed 6 bases from V and 0 bases from J; junction bases left unmatched: 2. DNA for the CDR3: TGTGCCAGCAGCACAGGGGGCTCTAACTATGGCTACACCTTC. This encodes CASSTGGSNYGYTF.

The V gene is TRBV7-9, the J gene TRBJ2-5; a possible D gene is TRBD1 (5 bases). Germline V gives CDR1 SEHNR, CDR2 FQNEAQ (reference sequence). The CDR3 is 14 residues long. Trimming pared 0 bases from V and 5 bases from J, leaving 10 bases between. CDR3 in DNA: TGTGCCAGCAGCTTAGCGCAAGGGGTCGAGACCCAGTACTTC. Translating it yields CASSLAQGVETQYF.

The V call is TRBV5-1, the J call TRBJ1-2; D perhaps matches TRBD1 (6 bases). The length of the CDR3 is 13 residues. From germline, CDR1 is SGHRS and CDR2 YFSETQ. The V end lost 8 bases, the J end lost 7 bases, and 18 bases lay between the germline ends. The CDR3 here is CASHTPTGSGYTF. For the CDR3, the DNA is TGCGCCAGTCATACGCCTACAGGGTCTGGCTACACCTTC.

The J gene is TRBJ2-1, the V gene TRBV12-1; the table's D gene call, TRBD1, was not cross checked with the DNA. TRBV12-1 is tagged as a pseudogene. This CDR3 region has 16 residues. CDR3 residues: CASETGDALWYNEQFF. The CDR3 DNA reads TGTGCCAGCGAAACAGGGGACGCTCTTTGGTACAATGAGCAGTTCTTC.

The chain employs TRBV9 and TRBJ1-2, with D possibly matching TRBD1 (5 bases). V lost 6 bases, J lost 7 bases, and 13 bases lay in between. CDR3 size: 12 residues. From germline, CDR1 is SGDLS and CDR2 YYNGEE. CDR3 protein: CASIGGARGYTF. Written as DNA, the CDR3 is TGTGCCAGCATCGGAGGGGCGCGTGGCTACACCTTC. Full variable domain (rest looked up from reference TRBV9 and TRBJ1-2): DSGVTQTPKHLITATGQRVTLRCSPRSGDLSVYWYQQSLDQGLQFLIQYYNGEERAKGNILERFSAQQFPDLHSELNLSSLELGDSALYFCASIGGARGYTFGSGTRLTVV.

The chain couples TRBV4-3 to TRBJ2-1, with a possible D match to TRBD2 (5 bases). Germline lookup yields CDR1 LGHNA and CDR2 YSLEER. The CDR3 spans 14 residues. V was pared by 1 base and J by 8 bases, with 12 bases between. The CDR3 DNA follows: TGCGCCAGCAGCCAAGTTGAGGGAGAAGATGAGCAGTTCTTC. Translation gives CASSQVEGEDEQFF.

The V and J genes are TRBV28 and TRBJ2-1, with D perhaps matching TRBD2 (5 bases). Germline V lookup: CDR1 MDHEN, CDR2 SYDVKM. The CDR3 sequence is 11 residues long. Trimming stripped 4 bases from V and 10 bases from J, with 8 bases between. The chain's CDR3 is CASSSRREQFF. CDR3 bases: TGTGCCAGCAGTTCCCGGAGGGAGCAGTTCTTC.

The chain combines TRBV6-5 with TRBJ2-4; possible D gene TRBD2, 5 bases. The CDR3 extends over 15 amino acids. Trimming left V 0 bases short and J 9 bases short, with 15 bases between. Germline V gene lookup returns CDR1 MNHEY and CDR2 SVGAGI. In DNA form, the CDR3 reads TGTGCCAGCAGTTACTCGGACCCACCCGAGGGCATTCAGTACTTC. Translated: CASSYSDPPEGIQYF.

The rearrangement links TRBV5-4 to TRBJ1-3; D is perhaps TRBD1 (5 bases). This CDR3 contains 15 residues. Germline V gene lookup returns CDR1 SGHNT and CDR2 YYREEE (reference sequence). V lost 2 bases to trimming and J lost 5 bases, with 14 bases between them. CDR3 residues: CASSFSGGERNTIYF. The CDR3 region has the DNA TGTGCCAGCAGCTTTTCGGGGGGGGAAAGAAACACCATATATTTT.

The CDR3 bases are TGTGCCAGCAGCCAAATAAGCGTTTACGAGCAGTTCTTC. Translating gives CASSQISVYEQFF. V gene TRBV16 combines with J gene TRBJ2-1; D uncertain. V lost 2 bases and J 10 bases, leaving 12 bases between the germline ends. The CDR3 is 13 amino acids. CDR1 is KGHSY, CDR2 FQNENV, per germline.

V gene TRBV19 combines with J gene TRBJ1-5, with D possibly TRBD1 on 6 matching bases. The CDR3 extends over 16 amino acids. V was shortened by 3 bases and J by 3 bases, with 15 bases between the two germline ends. From germline, CDR1 is LNHDA and CDR2 SQIVND (reference sequence). The CDR3: CASSIGGGGINQPQHF. CDR3 DNA: TGTGCCAGTAGTATCGGAGGGGGAGGGATCAATCAGCCCCAGCATTTT. Full variable domain (remainder filled in from reference TRBV19 and TRBJ1-5): DGGITQSPKYLFRKEGQNVTLSCEQNLNHDAMYWYRQDPGQGLRLIYYSQIVNDFQKGDIAEGYSVSREKKESFPLTVTSAQKNPTAFYLCASSIGGGGINQPQHFGDGTRLSIL.

The chain joins TRBV30 to TRBJ2-7; perhaps TRBD1 as D (5 bases). The germline V and J ends were trimmed by 4 bases and 0 bases, with 13 bases remaining between them. Germline CDR1 is GTSNPN and CDR2 is SVGIG (reference sequence). The CDR3 loop spans 14 amino acids. The CDR3 spells CAWTLKGASYEQYF. In nucleotides, the CDR3 is TGTGCCTGGACCCTAAAAGGGGCCTCCTACGAGCAGTACTTC.

This CDR3 is CASTSLILAGGLGSDTQYF. In DNA form, the CDR3 reads TGCGCCAGCACGTCCCTGATACTAGCGGGAGGGCTGGGCTCAGATACGCAGTATTTT. The chain joins TRBV5-1 to TRBJ2-3; TRBD2 agrees at 13 bases. Germline lookup yields CDR1 SGHRS and CDR2 YFSETQ. CDR3 length: 19 amino acids. Trimming took 6 bases from V and 4 from J; bases not matched to a gene: 17.

V and J are TRBV7-2 and TRBJ2-5; TRBD1 agrees at 9 bases. V lost 5 bases, J lost 7 bases, and 11 bases stayed unmatched. This CDR3 is built from 15 residues. Germline V gives CDR1 SGHTA, CDR2 FQGNSA. The CDR3 loop is CASSPGGQGWGTQYF. DNA of the CDR3: TGTGCCAGCAGCCCGGGAGGACAGGGGTGGGGGACCCAGTACTTC.

The chain employs TRBV27 and TRBJ1-1; D gene ambiguous. V was shortened by 1 base and J by 0 bases, with 9 bases between the two germline ends. The CDR3 runs to 15 residues. The germline V gene has CDR1 MNHEY and CDR2 SMNVEV (reference sequence). This chain's CDR3 is CASSLFPGMNTEAFF. CDR3 coding DNA: TGTGCCAGCAGTTTATTCCCGGGGATGAACACTGAAGCTTTCTTT.

V and J are TRBV28 and TRBJ2-4; TRBD2 matches at 7 bases. This CDR3 is 16 amino acids long. Unmatched junction bases numbered 13, after V lost 6 bases and J lost 5 bases. From germline, CDR1 is MDHEN and CDR2 SYDVKM. This CDR3 reads CASSPLRERGQNIQYF. The CDR3 nucleotides read TGTGCCAGCAGCCCTTTGCGGGAGCGGGGACAAAACATTCAGTACTTC.

The V call is TRBV6-1, the J call TRBJ1-5; a weak D match, TRBD1 (6 bases). V lost 1 base to trimming and J lost 2 bases, with 15 bases between them. Germline lookup yields CDR1 MNHNS and CDR2 SASEGT. This CDR3 comprises 17 residues. The CDR3 nucleotides are TGTGCCAGCAGTGAAGAGACAGGCCCCCGACGCAATCAGCCCCAGCATTTT. It codes for CASSEETGPRRNQPQHF.

This chain joins TRBV6-5 and TRBJ1-5; 7 nucleotides match TRBD1. V dropped 11 bases and J dropped 3; count of bases not matched to a gene: 7. The CDR3 is 13 residues long. CDR1 and CDR2 from the germline V gene are MNHEY and SVGAGI. The CDR3 coding sequence is TGTGCCTCCAAGGGACAGACCAATCAGCCCCAGCATTTT. Translated, it gives CASKGQTNQPQHF.

The chain is built from TRBV5-1 and TRBJ2-2, with D perhaps TRBD1 (5 bases). V lost 2 bases, J lost 0 bases, and 14 bases lay in between. CDR1 and CDR2 from the germline V gene are SGHRS and YFSETQ. CDR3 length equals 17 residues. CDR3 protein: CASSLADSYTNTGELFF. As DNA, the CDR3 is TGCGCCAGCAGCTTAGCCGACAGCTACACGAACACCGGGGAGCTGTTTTTT.

V is TRBV2 and J is TRBJ2-5, with a weak D call TRBD1 (6 bases). The CDR3 runs to 14 residues. From germline, CDR1 is SNHLY and CDR2 FYNNEI. The germline V and J ends were trimmed by 3 bases and 3 bases, with 11 bases remaining between them. DNA of the CDR3: TGTGCCAGCAGTGAGAGACAGGCAAAAGAGACCCAGTACTTC. Translating it yields CASSERQAKETQYF.

In the case of this clone: One junction end does not reproduce the germline sequence, and a read error may be involved. The V and J genes are TRBV4-3 and TRBJ1-2, with 8 bases aligning to TRBD1. Germline assignment: CDR1 LGHNA and CDR2 YSLEER. The CDR3 loop spans 14 amino acids. In DNA form, the CDR3 reads TGCGCCGGCAGCCTTCTGACAGGGGAAAGTGGCTACACCTTC. Encoded protein: CAGSLLTGESGYTF.

J is TRBJ2-2 and V is TRBV10-3; 8 bases line up with TRBD1. The V and J ends lost 7 bases and 6 bases, in that order; junction bases with no gene match: 13. Germline-derived CDR1 and CDR2 are ENHRY and SYGVKD. The CDR3 is 16 amino acids. Written as DNA, the CDR3 is TGTGCCATCAAGCGCCAGACAGGGGCAGGTTCCGGGGAGCTGTTTTTT. It yields the protein CAIKRQTGAGSGELFF.

This clone is a singleton in its sample. Here the CDR3 DNA reads TGTGCCTGGAACCCGGCAGGCAGCAGCGGCTACACCTTC. Residues: CAWNPAGSSGYTF. The chain uses TRBV30 and TRBJ1-2, with D uncertain. Trimming removed 4 bases from V and 8 bases from J, with 17 bases in between. From germline, CDR1 is GTSNPN and CDR2 SVGIG (reference sequence). This CDR3 contains 13 residues. The whole variable domain, filled in from reference TRBV30 and TRBJ1-2, reads SQTIHQWPATLVQPVGSPLSLECTVEGTSNPNLYWYRQAAGRGLQLLFYSVGIGQISSEVPQNLSASRPQDRQFILSSKKLLLSDSGFYLCAWNPAGSSGYTFGSGTRLTVV.

This chain joins TRBV28 and TRBJ2-7; TRBD1 is a possible D gene (6 bases). The CDR3 consists of 12 residues. CDR1 and CDR2 from the germline V gene are MDHEN and SYDVKM. The V end was cut by 7 bases, the J end by 11 bases, with 18 bases between. CDR3 sequence: CASTEPQGLKYF. The DNA of the CDR3 is TGTGCCAGCACCGAACCACAGGGTCTGAAGTACTTC.

The gene calls are TRBV14 and TRBJ2-3; tentative D call: TRBD1 (6 bases). The CDR3 has 15 residues. Germline V CDR1 and CDR2: SGHDN, FVKESK. V shed 1 base and J shed 4 bases, with 12 bases lying between them. Here the CDR3 reads CASSQATQGSDTQYF. In DNA, the CDR3 is TGTGCCAGCAGCCAAGCAACACAGGGTTCAGATACGCAGTATTTT.

The chain couples TRBV7-2 to TRBJ1-2; D uncertain. The CDR3 consists of 17 residues. Deletions cut 5 bases from V and 1 base from J, with 20 bases between. CDR1 is SGHTA and CDR2 is FQGNSA in the germline V gene. In DNA form, the CDR3 reads TGTGCCAGCAGCCTTCTCGGGGAAGGAGGGCTTAACTATGGCTACACCTTC. This codes for CASSLLGEGGLNYGYTF.